Included here is one TCR beta chain sequence, with context. This CDR3 region has 17 residues. In germline, CDR1 is MNHEY, CDR2 SVGEGT. J lost 1 base, V lost 2 bases, and 7 bases had no gene match. Using immunoSEQ multiplex PCR, the repertoire was profiled, and TCRdb retains in-frame clones only, with some absent. The table lists approximately 140,000 clones, 92% of them singletons. The sample originates from a study of control samples from healthy donors and cancer patients. The sequencing sample was made of blood. This TCR was sampled from a man aged 25-40 years in good health. The V call is TRBV6-2 or TRBV6-3, the J call TRBJ1-1; TRBD1 matches at 10 bases. In DNA, the CDR3 is TGTGCCAGCAGTTACAAGCGGGGACAGGGGTGGAACACTGAAGCTTTCTTT. This gives the protein CASSYKRGQGWNTEAFF.